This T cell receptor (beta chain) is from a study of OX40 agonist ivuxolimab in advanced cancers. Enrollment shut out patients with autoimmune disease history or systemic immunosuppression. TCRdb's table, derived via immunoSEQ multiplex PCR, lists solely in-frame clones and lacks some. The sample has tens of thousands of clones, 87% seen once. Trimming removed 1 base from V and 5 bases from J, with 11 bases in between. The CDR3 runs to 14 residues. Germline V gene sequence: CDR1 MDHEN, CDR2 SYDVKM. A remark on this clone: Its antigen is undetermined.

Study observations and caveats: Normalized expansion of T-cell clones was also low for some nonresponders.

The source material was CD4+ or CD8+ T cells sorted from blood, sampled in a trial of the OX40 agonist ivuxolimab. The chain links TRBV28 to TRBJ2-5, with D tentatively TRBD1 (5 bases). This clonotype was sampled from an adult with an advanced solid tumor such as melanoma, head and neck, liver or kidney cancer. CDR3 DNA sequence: TGTGCCAGCAGTTTATCTGGGAACAGGGAGACCCAGTACTTC. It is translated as CASSLSGNRETQYF.